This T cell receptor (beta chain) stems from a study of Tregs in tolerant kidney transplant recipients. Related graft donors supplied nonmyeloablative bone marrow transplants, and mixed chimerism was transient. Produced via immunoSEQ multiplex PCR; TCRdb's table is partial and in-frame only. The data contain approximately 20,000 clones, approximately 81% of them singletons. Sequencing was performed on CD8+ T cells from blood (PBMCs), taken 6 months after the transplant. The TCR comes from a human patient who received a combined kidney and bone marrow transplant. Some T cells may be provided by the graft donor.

The chain's CDR3 is CASRKTGEVTDTQYF. CDR3 coding DNA: TGTGCCAGCAGGAAGACAGGGGAGGTGACAGATACGCAGTATTTT. The J gene is TRBJ2-3, the V gene TRBV21-1; TRBD1, as called in the table, went unchecked against the DNA. TRBV21-1 is noted as a pseudogene. The CDR3 contains 15 residues.